This TCR beta chain was recorded in a study of blood T cell repertoires in COVID-19. CDR1 and CDR2 (germline): LGHNA, YSLEER. This CDR3 spans 21 amino acids. V was pared by 0 bases and J by 6 bases, with 18 bases of the junction left unmatched. Repertoires were generated with immunoSEQ multiplex PCR, while TCRdb's copy carries only in-frame clones and drops some. The table records fewer than 100,000 clones, approximately 72% of them present only once. The J gene is TRBJ2-1, the V gene TRBV4-3, with 12 bases matching TRBD2. The specimen sequenced was peripheral blood. This TCR derives from a man in his 70s with acute or convalescent COVID-19. CDR3 protein: CASSQDPGTSGLLPLANEQFF. The CDR3 DNA follows: TGCGCCAGCAGCCAAGATCCCGGGACTAGCGGGTTACTCCCCCTTGCCAATGAGCAGTTCTTC.